The entry that follows covers one TCR beta chain sequence. Grouping used clinical history reported by participants in a survey and questionnaire. The CDR3 consists of 14 residues. Trimming removed 5 bases at V and 0 bases at J, with 5 bases between. Per germline, CDR1 SGHAT and CDR2 FQNNGV. This sample stems from a study of blood T cell repertoires in COVID-19. Assay: immunoSEQ multiplex PCR; the TCRdb copy retains only in-frame clones and omits some. The table lists about 380,000 clones, about 90% of them singletons, with almost 3% in the top ten. The clonotype was recovered from a woman aged 25 to 39 who had recovered from COVID-19. Sample: PBMCs or T cells enriched from blood (not recorded which). V gene TRBV11-2 combines with J gene TRBJ2-6; D remains ambiguous. The CDR3 loop is CASSPLSGANVLTF. Here the CDR3 DNA reads TGTGCCAGCAGCCCCCTCTCTGGGGCCAACGTCCTGACTTTC.